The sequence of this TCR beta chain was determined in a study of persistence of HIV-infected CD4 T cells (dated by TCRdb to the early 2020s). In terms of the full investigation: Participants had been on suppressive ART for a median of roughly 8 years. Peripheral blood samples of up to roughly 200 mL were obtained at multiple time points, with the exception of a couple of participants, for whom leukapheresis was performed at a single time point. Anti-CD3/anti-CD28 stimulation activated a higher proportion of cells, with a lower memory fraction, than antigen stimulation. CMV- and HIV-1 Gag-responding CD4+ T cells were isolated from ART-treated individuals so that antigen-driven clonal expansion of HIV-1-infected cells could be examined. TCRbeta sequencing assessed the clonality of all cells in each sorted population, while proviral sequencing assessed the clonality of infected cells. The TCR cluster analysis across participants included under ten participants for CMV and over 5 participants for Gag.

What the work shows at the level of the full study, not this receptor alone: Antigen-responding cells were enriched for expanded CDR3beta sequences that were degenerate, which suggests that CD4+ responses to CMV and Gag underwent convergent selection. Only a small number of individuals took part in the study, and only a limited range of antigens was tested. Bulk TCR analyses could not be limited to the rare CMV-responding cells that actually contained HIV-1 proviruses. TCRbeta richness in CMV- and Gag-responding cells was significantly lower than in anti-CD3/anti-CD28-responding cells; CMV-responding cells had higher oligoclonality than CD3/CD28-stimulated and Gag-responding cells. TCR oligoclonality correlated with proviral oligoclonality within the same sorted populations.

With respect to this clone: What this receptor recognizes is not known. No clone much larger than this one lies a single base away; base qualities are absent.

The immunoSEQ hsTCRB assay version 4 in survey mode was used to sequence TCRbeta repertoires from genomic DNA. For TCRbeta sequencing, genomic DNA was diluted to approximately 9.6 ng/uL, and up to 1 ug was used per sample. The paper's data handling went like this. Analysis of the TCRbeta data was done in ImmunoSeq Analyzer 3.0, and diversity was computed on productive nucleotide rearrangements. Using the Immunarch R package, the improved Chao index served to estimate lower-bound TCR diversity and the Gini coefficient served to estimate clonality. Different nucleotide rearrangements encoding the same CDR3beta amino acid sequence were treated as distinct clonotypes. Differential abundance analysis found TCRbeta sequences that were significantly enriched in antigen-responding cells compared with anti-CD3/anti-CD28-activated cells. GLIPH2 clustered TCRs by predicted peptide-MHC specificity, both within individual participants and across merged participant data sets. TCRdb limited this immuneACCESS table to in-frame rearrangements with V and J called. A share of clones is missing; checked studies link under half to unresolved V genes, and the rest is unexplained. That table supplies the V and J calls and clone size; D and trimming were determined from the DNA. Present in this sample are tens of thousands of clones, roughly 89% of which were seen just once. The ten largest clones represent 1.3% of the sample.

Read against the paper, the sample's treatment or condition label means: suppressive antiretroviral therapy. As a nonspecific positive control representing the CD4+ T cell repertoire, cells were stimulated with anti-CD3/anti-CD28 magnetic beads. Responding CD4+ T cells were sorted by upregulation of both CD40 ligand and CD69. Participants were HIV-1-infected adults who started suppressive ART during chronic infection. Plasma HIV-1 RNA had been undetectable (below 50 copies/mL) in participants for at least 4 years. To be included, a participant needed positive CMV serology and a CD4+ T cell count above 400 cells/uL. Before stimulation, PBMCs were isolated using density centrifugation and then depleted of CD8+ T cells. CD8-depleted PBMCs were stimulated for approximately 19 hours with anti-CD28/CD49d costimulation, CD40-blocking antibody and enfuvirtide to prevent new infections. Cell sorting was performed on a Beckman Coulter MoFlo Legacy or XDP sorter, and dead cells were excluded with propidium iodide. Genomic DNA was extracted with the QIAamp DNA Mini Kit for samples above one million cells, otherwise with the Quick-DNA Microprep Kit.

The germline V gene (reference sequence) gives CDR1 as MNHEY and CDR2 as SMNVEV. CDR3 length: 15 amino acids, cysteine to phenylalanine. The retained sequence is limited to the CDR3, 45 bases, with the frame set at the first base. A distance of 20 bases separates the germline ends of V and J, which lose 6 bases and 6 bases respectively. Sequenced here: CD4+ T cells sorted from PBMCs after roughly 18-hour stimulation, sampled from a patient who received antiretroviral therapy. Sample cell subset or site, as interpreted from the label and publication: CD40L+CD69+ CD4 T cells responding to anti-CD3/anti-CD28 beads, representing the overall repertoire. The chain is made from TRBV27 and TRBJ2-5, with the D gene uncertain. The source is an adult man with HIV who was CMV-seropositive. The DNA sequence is TGTGCCAGCAGCCCCGATAACACGCGTGCAAAGACCCAGTACTTC. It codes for CASSPDNTRAKTQYF.